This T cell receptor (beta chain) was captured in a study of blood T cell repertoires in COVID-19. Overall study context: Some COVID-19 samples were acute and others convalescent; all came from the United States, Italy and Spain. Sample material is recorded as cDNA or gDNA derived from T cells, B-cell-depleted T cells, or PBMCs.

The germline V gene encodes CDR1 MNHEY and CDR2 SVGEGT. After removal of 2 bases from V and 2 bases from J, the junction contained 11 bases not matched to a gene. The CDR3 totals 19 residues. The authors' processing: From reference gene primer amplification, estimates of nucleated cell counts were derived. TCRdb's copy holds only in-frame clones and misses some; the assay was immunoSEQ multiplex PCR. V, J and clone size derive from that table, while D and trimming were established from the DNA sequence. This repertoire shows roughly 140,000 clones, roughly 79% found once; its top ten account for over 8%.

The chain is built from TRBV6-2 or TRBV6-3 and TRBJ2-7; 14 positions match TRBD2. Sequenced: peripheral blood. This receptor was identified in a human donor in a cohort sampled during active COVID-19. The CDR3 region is CASSYPTGTSGRGTYEQYF. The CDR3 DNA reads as TGTGCCAGCAGTTACCCGACCGGGACTAGCGGGAGAGGGACCTACGAGCAGTACTTC.